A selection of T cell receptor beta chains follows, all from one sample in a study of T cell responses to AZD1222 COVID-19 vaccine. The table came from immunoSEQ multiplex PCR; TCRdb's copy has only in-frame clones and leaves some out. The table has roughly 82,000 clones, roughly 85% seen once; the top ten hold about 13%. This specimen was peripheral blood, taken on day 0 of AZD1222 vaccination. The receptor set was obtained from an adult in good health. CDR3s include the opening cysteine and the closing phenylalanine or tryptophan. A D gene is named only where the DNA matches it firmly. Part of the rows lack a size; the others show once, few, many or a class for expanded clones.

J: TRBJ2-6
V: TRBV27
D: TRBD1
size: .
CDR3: CASSQSMTGNSPGANVLTF
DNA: TGTGCCAGCAGTCAATCCATGACAGGGAACTCCCCTGGGGCCAACGTCCTGACTTTC

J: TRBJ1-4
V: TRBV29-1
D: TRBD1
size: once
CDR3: CSVGQGGGEKLFF
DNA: TGCAGCGTGGGACAGGGGGGAGGCGAAAAACTGTTTTTT

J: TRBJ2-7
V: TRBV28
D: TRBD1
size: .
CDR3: CASSAPGQGVEQYF
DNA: TGTGCCAGCAGTGCGCCGGGACAGGGGGTCGAGCAGTACTTC

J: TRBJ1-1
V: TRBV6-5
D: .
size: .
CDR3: CASRRDGEAFF
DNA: TGTGCCAGCAGGAGGGACGGAGAAGCTTTCTTT

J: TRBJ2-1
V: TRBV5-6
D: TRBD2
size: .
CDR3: CASSPSTSGGAHEQFF
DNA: TGTGCCAGCAGCCCGTCGACTAGCGGGGGGGCCCATGAGCAGTTCTTC

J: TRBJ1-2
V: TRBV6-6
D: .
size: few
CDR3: CASGGGPSRGYTF
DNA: TGTGCCTCCGGGGGGGGGCCCAGTCGGGGCTACACCTTC

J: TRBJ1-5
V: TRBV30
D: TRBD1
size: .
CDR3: CAWGQGAGSNQPQHF
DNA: TGTGCCTGGGGACAGGGGGCGGGTAGCAATCAGCCCCAGCATTTT

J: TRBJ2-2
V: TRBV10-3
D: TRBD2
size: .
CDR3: CAISDPLAGGRTGELFF
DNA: TGTGCCATCAGTGACCCACTAGCGGGGGGGCGGACCGGGGAGCTGTTTTTT

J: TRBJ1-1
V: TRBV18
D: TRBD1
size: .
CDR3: CASSLGQVNTEAFF
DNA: TGTGCCAGCTCACTGGGACAGGTGAACACTGAAGCTTTCTTT

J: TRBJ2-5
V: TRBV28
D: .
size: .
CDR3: CASIPAGKQETQYF
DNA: TGTGCCAGCATCCCTGCAGGGAAACAAGAGACCCAGTACTTC

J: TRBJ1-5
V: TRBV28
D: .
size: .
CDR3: CASSPGGASQPQHF
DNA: TGTGCCAGCAGTCCCGGGGGGGCCAGCCAGCCCCAGCATTTT

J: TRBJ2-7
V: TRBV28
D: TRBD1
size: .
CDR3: CASSPTLFGTGASYEQYF
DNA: TGTGCCAGCAGCCCCACCCTGTTCGGGACAGGGGCGTCCTACGAGCAGTACTTC

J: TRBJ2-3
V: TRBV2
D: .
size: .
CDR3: CASSVEAGAPDTQYF
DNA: TGTGCCAGCAGTGTCGAGGCAGGCGCCCCAGATACGCAGTATTTT

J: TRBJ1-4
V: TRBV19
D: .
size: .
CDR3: CASSINTDRKLFF
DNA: TGTGCCAGTAGTATTAACACAGATAGAAAACTGTTTTTT

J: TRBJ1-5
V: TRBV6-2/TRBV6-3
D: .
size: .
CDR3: CASSYPQYRDQPQHF
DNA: TGTGCCAGCAGTTACCCCCAGTATAGGGATCAGCCCCAGCATTTT

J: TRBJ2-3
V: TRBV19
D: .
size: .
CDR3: CASTPRTKPGPDTQYF
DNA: TGTGCCAGTACCCCCCGGACCAAACCGGGGCCAGATACGCAGTATTTT

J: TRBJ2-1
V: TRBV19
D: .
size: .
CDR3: CASSIWSRGGNEQFF
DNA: TGTGCCAGTAGTATCTGGTCCAGGGGTGGGAATGAGCAGTTCTTC

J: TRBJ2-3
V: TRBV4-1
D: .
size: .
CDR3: CASSPDWGRADTQYF
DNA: TGCGCCAGCAGCCCGGACTGGGGACGGGCAGATACGCAGTATTTT

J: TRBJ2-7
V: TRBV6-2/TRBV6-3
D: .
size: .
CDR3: CASSQDPEGEQYF
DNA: TGTGCCAGCAGTCAGGACCCCGAGGGAGAGCAGTACTTC

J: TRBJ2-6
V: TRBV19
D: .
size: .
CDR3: CASSLEGPGSGANVLTF
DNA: TGTGCCAGTAGTCTGGAGGGTCCCGGCTCTGGGGCCAACGTCCTGACTTTC

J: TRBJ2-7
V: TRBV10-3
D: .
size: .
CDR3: CAISESGSYYEQYF
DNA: TGTGCCATCAGTGAGTCTGGCTCTTACTACGAGCAGTACTTC

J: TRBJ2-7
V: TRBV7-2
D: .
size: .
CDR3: CASSPDWGGGGLSYEQYF
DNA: TGTGCCAGCAGCCCCGATTGGGGGGGCGGGGGATTGTCCTACGAGCAGTACTTC

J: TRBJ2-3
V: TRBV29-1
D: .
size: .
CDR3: CSVEKDSTDTQYF
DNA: TGCAGCGTTGAGAAAGATAGCACAGATACGCAGTATTTT